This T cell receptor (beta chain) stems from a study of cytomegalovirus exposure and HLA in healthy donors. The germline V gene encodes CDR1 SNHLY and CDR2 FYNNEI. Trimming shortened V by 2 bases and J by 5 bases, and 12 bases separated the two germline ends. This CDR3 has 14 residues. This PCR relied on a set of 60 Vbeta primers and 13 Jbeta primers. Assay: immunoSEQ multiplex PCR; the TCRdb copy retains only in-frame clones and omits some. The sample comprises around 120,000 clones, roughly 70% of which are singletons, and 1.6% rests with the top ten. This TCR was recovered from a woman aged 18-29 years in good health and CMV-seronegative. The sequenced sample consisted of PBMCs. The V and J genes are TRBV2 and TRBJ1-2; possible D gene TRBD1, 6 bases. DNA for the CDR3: TGTGCCAGCAGTGAAATGGACAGACCTTATGGCTACACCTTC. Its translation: CASSEMDRPYGYTF.